The T cell receptor (beta chain) described here comes from a study of Graves' ophthalmopathy and Graves' hyperthyroidism. The table lists this clonotype with many counts. No antigen is known for it. Overall study findings and caveats: Detection in blood was also observed for most expanded thyroid clonotypes above 0.001 frequency.

The study amplified TCR beta CDR3 regions using RNA transcripts. First-round RT-PCR used HTBI primers; second-round multiplex PCR followed. From the multiplex PCR reads, TCRdb called clonotypes with MiXCR, one entry per CDR3 protein. The sample lists 560,000 or so distinct CDR3 sequences; 35% to 40% were seen once. Trimming cost V 8 bases and J 7 bases; bases outside gene matches: 3. Per germline, CDR1 MNHNS and CDR2 SASEGT. The CDR3 is 13 amino acids. Hyperthyroidism patients, aged 18 to 65, were newly diagnosed, under 2 months' duration. Clinicians made diagnoses from clinical symptoms, serum thyroxine, TRAb, thyroid ultrasound and orbital computed tomography.

This receptor was taken from an adult man with Graves' hyperthyroidism. Sequencing input: peripheral blood or thyroid tissue (not recorded which). The chain has TRBV6-1 and TRBJ1-6; 9 bases match TRBD1. In DNA, the CDR3 is TGTGCCAGCTGGGACAGGGACAATTCACCCCTCCACTTT. It codes for CASWDRDNSPLHF.